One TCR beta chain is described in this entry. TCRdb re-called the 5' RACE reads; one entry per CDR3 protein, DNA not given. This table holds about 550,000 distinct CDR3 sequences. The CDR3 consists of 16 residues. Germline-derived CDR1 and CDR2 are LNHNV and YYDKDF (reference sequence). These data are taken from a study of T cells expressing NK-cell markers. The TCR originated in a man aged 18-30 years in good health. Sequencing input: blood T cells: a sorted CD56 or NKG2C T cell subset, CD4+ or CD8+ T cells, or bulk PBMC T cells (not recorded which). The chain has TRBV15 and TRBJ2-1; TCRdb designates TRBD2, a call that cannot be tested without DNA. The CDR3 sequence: CATSRETSGSYNEQFF.